These 4 T cell receptor beta chains share one sample of origin, sequenced in a study of OX40 agonist ivuxolimab in advanced cancers. The table came from immunoSEQ multiplex PCR; TCRdb's copy has only in-frame clones and leaves some out. The sample contains 9,500 to 14,000 clones, roughly 86% of which appear only once. The specimen comprised CD4+ or CD8+ T cells sorted from blood, sampled in a trial of the OX40 agonist ivuxolimab. All receptors come from an adult with an advanced solid tumor such as melanoma, head and neck, liver or kidney cancer.

The chain has TRBV2 and TRBJ1-1; tentative D call: TRBD1 (6 bases). CDR3 size: 14 residues. Germline V gene lookup returns CDR1 SNHLY and CDR2 FYNNEI. Between the trimmed V and J ends, which lost 4 bases and 3 bases, there was a span of 12 bases. CDR3 amino acids: CASSVAQGYTEAFF. The CDR3 bases are TGTGCCAGCAGTGTAGCACAGGGTTACACTGAAGCTTTCTTT. The complete variable domain, with remaining parts taken from reference TRBV2 and TRBJ1-1, reads EPEVTQTPSHQVTQMGQEVILRCVPISNHLYFYWYRQILGQKVEFLVSFYNNEISEKSEIFDDQFSVERPDGSNFTLKIRSTKLEDSAMYFCASSVAQGYTEAFFGQGTRLTVV.

V gene TRBV30 combines with J gene TRBJ1-5; D is undetermined. With 3 bases removed from V and 4 bases from J, the gap between germline ends came to 13 bases. This CDR3 has 14 residues. The V gene's germline CDR1 is GTSNPN and CDR2 SVGIG (reference sequence). This chain's CDR3 is CAWSLGPPNQPQHF. CDR3 DNA sequence: TGTGCCTGGAGCCTCGGACCGCCTAATCAGCCCCAGCATTTT.

The chain couples TRBV7-6 to TRBJ2-1; TRBD2 agrees at 10 bases. CDR1 is SGHVS and CDR2 is FNYEAQ in the germline V gene. The J segment lost 4 bases and the V segment lost 5 bases, leaving 11 bases of the junction unmatched. The CDR3 has 17 amino acids. The CDR3 is CASSPSWGAGGYNEQFF. CDR3 in DNA: TGTGCCAGCAGCCCATCATGGGGAGCGGGGGGGTACAATGAGCAGTTCTTC.

V gene TRBV9 combines with J gene TRBJ2-1, with 15 positions matching TRBD2. The germline gives CDR1 SGDLS, CDR2 YYNGEE. This CDR3 has 19 amino acids. V gave up 3 bases and J gave up 5 bases; unmatched junction bases: 12. In nucleotides, the CDR3 is TGTGCCAGCAGCGCCCGAGACGGGACTAGCGGGAGGAACCACAATGAGCAGTTCTTC. Its protein product is CASSARDGTSGRNHNEQFF.